This TCR beta chain emerged from a study of cytomegalovirus exposure and HLA in healthy donors. Germline V gene lookup returns CDR1 SGDLS and CDR2 YYNGEE. The CDR3 is made up of 17 amino acids. PCR amplification relied on 60 Vbeta primers (plus 13 Jbeta primers). Assay: immunoSEQ multiplex PCR; the TCRdb copy retains only in-frame clones and omits some. Here the sample spans 150,000 to 200,000 clones, about three quarters being singletons. A note on this clone: As yet, its antigen is unknown. Sequence at one end of the junction differs from germline and may be a read error. The sample has other DNA sequences that encode this CDR3 too.

General study findings and limits: Reportedly, a later analysis found an Asian-associated ancestry cluster had fewer N-insertions than the roughly 670-donor mean. Presence/absence analyses supposed approximately even sequencing depth among donors. CMV serostatus was the only immune exposure information that was available. As a later analysis revealed, the rate of TCR association differed by HLA locus, with DRB1 most and HLA-C fewest.

V is TRBV9 and J is TRBJ2-5; TRBD2 might be the D (6 bases). The receptor was isolated from a man aged 25-45 years in good health and CMV-seropositive. Sequencing was performed on PBMCs. The CDR3 nucleotides read TGTGCCAGTAGCGTAGACGGGGGTCCCCCTTACCAAGAGACCCAGTACTTC. Protein: CASSVDGGPPYQETQYF.